This T cell receptor beta chain is drawn from a study of T-cell memory formation after mild COVID-19. About this clonotype itself: What it binds is unknown.

Broader study findings: Among clones peaking at day 37 in the second wave, SARS-CoV-2 specificity remained unconfirmed.

5'RACE, which relied on constant-segment primers, yielded TCR alpha and TCR beta cDNA libraries carrying sample barcodes and UMIs. One entry per CDR3 protein results from TCRdb running MiXCR on the 5' RACE reads. This sample carries around 150,000 distinct CDR3 sequences, roughly 15% of them seen once, and the ten largest clones take 14%. This CDR3 has 15 residues. V lost 2 bases and J 4 bases, leaving 15 bases between the germline ends. The germline CDR1 and CDR2 sequences are SGHDT and YYEEEE. The chain is built from TRBV5-6 and TRBJ1-2; perhaps TRBD1 as D (6 bases). Sequenced sample: PBMCs or a T cell subset sorted from them (not recorded which). The source is an adult woman who had mild COVID-19 (a few samples of this study predate the infection). Cell type and time point are not known. The CDR3 nucleotides read TGTGCCAGCAGCTTTGGACAGACGGATTTCTATGGCTACACCTTC. Its protein is CASSFGQTDFYGYTF.